This is a list of T cell receptor beta chains from one sample in a study of blood T cell repertoires in COVID-19. Measured with immunoSEQ multiplex PCR; TCRdb has only the in-frame clones, and not every one. There are more than 85,000 clones in the sample; 84% occur only once, and around 25% lies in the top ten. Sequenced input: peripheral blood. These receptors were obtained from a man in his fifties or sixties with acute or convalescent COVID-19. Each CDR3 is given with its conserved first and last residue. Fields, in order: V gene, J gene, CDR3 length, clone size, CDR3 protein. Only part of the rows carry a size: once, few, many, or a class if the clone is expanded.

TRBV11-2	TRBJ1-3	15	.	CASSLIGGSGNTIYF
TRBV19	TRBJ2-3	18	.	CASSIDLTSGGRTDTQYF
TRBV5-1	TRBJ1-1	14	.	CASSLNTLNTEAFF
TRBV6-1	TRBJ2-3	18	.	CASSEGQGANWVTDTQYF
TRBV7-2	TRBJ2-5	12	.	CASSLARETQYF
TRBV28	TRBJ1-5	14	.	CASLRRVDNQPQHF
TRBV5-1	TRBJ2-1	16	.	CASSLISGGASNEQFF
TRBV3-1/TRBV3-2	TRBJ2-2	18	.	CASSRPLRTGGKTGELFF
TRBV10-3	TRBJ2-7	15	.	CAISESGARGGEQYF
TRBV10-3	TRBJ2-3	13	.	CAITNRAPGAQYF
TRBV6-5	TRBJ2-7	14	.	CASSRAGISYEQYF
TRBV5-1	TRBJ1-4	14	.	CASSPEAINEKLFF
TRBV9	TRBJ1-2	14	once	CASSGDTANYGYTF
TRBV19	TRBJ1-5	14	.	CASNNAVGGQPQHF
TRBV24-1	TRBJ1-4	15	.	CATSDFAQGAEKLFF
TRBV7-2	TRBJ1-2	13	.	CASSRTGVGGYTF
TRBV28	TRBJ1-5	16	.	CASTDLTEYSNQPQHF
TRBV1	TRBJ2-5	14	.	CTSAGEAGEETQYF
TRBV28	TRBJ2-3	17	.	CASSSNPGGSDTDTQYF
TRBV28	TRBJ2-1	14	.	CASAGGTSYNEQFF
TRBV12-3/TRBV12-4	TRBJ2-7	13	.	CASRRTGVGEQYF
TRBV6-1	TRBJ2-5	13	few	CASSEERKETQYF
TRBV7-9	TRBJ1-6	14	.	CASSIGTENSPLHF
TRBV6-4	TRBJ2-3	14	.	CASSADHPAGTQYF
TRBV7-6	TRBJ2-5	13	many	CASSLAPLETQYF
TRBV7-8	TRBJ1-5	13	.	CASSRRTEQPQHF
TRBV14	TRBJ2-1	19	.	CASSQLPGLAGGGYNEQFF
TRBV4-3	TRBJ2-2	14	.	CASSRTDNTGELFF